The source of this TCR beta chain is a study of shared clonotypes between healthy human individuals. TCRdb's copy holds only in-frame clones and misses some; the assay was immunoSEQ multiplex PCR. Among about 1.5 million clones listed, around 98% were seen once. Regarding the study as a whole: Generation probability values for non-shared clonotypes were lower than those for clonotypes shared by all four donors. Few donors limited the genetic and exposure-history diversity represented.

The CDR3 length is 14 residues. The V end was cut by 5 bases, the J end by 1 base, with 8 bases between. Germline lookup yields CDR1 MNHEY and CDR2 SMNVEV (reference sequence). A remark on this clone: Its antigen is not identified. Other DNA sequences from this sample encode an identical CDR3 as well.

The chain carries TRBV27 and TRBJ2-2; D remains ambiguous. The sequencing sample was made of naive CD4+ T cells sorted from blood. The subset denotes: CD45RA+ positively selected. The source is a man aged 25-45 years in good health. Here the CDR3 reads CASSPRLNTGELFF. For the CDR3, the DNA is TGTGCCAGCAGTCCACGACTGAACACCGGGGAGCTGTTTTTT.